Below are 29 T cell receptor beta chains sequenced from a single sample in a study of shared clonotypes between healthy human individuals. Sequencing used immunoSEQ multiplex PCR; TCRdb keeps in-frame clones, though not all of them. The sample yields around 1.9 million clones, just over 90% seen once. CD45RO-negative cells were positively selected for CCR7, leaving out terminally differentiated effector memory CD45RA+ cells. Sequencing was carried out using naive CD8+ T cells from PBMCs. The receptors here all came from a man aged 18 to 35 in good health. Some clones in this sample may be carry-over from other donors' samples.

The CDR3 sequence is CASQRDPDTQYF. In DNA form, the CDR3 reads TGTGCCAGCCAGCGGGACCCAGATACGCAGTATTTT. J is TRBJ2-3 and V is TRBV28; 7 bases are a match to TRBD2. Germline CDR1 and CDR2: MDHEN and SYDVKM. This CDR3 comprises 12 residues. V was clipped by 8 bases and J by 4 bases; unmatched bases: 3.

The chain joins TRBV10-3 to TRBJ2-2; 11 positions match TRBD2. CDR1 is ENHRY and CDR2 is SYGVKD in the germline V gene. J lost 7 bases, V lost 2 bases, and 3 bases had no gene match. The CDR3 is 15 amino acids. As DNA, the CDR3 is TGTGCCATCAGTGAGGCCGGACTAGCGGGCGGGGAGCTGTTTTTT. It encodes CAISEAGLAGGELFF.

The CDR3 sequence: CASGGFETQYF. The CDR3, as DNA: TGTGCCAGCGGCGGGTTCGAGACCCAGTACTTC. V gene TRBV6-5 combines with J gene TRBJ2-5, with a tentative D call TRBD2 (5 bases). Trimming cost V 8 bases and J 5 bases, with 9 bases left between them. CDR3 length equals 11 residues. CDR1 and CDR2 from the germline V gene are MNHEY and SVGAGI.

The V call is TRBV30, the J call TRBJ1-1, with a weak D call TRBD1 (5 bases). Trimming shortened V by 3 bases and J by 10 bases, and 15 bases separated the two germline ends. The CDR3 consists of 12 residues. Germline CDR1 reads GTSNPN; CDR2 reads SVGIG (reference sequence). The chain's CDR3 is CAWSAGTPGAFF. CDR3 coding DNA: TGTGCCTGGAGCGCCGGGACCCCCGGAGCTTTCTTT.

This sequence joins TRBV7-9 and TRBJ1-2, with a tentative D call TRBD1 (5 bases). This CDR3 is 17 amino acids long. Germline V lookup: CDR1 SEHNR, CDR2 FQNEAQ (reference sequence). Trimming cost V 0 bases and J 0 bases, with 14 bases left between them. The CDR3 sequence: CASSLAIEGPANYGYTF. In DNA form, the CDR3 reads TGTGCCAGCAGCTTAGCGATTGAGGGGCCAGCTAACTATGGCTACACCTTC.

The chain has TRBV5-1 and TRBJ2-1; D is ambiguous. This CDR3 region has 13 residues. Trimming left V 0 bases short and J 9 bases short, with 10 bases between. Germline lookup yields CDR1 SGHRS and CDR2 YFSETQ. CDR3 coding DNA: TGCGCCAGCAGCTTGGAGCAACTGGGTGAGCAGTTCTTC. Translation gives CASSLEQLGEQFF.

The rearrangement joins TRBV21-1 to TRBJ2-1; the table's D call of TRBD1 was not tested on the DNA. TRBV21-1 is termed a pseudogene. The CDR3 runs 16 residues. The CDR3 nucleotides read TGTGCCAGCAGCACCAACGGAGCTAAGGGGAACAATGAGCAGTTCTTC. Protein: CASSTNGAKGNNEQFF.

This clone was recorded once. The rearrangement links TRBV27 to TRBJ2-7; 8 nucleotides align to TRBD1. V lost 6 bases, J lost 6 bases, and 13 bases stayed unmatched. Per the germline V gene, CDR1 is MNHEY and CDR2 is SMNVEV (reference sequence). This CDR3 has 15 residues. This CDR3 is CASSAVGTGGVEQYF. CDR3 nucleotide sequence: TGTGCCAGCAGCGCAGTCGGGACAGGTGGGGTCGAGCAGTACTTC.

This rearrangement joins TRBV7-9 to TRBJ2-5, with 8 bases identical to TRBD2. V was clipped by 5 bases and J by 4 bases; unmatched bases: 12. The CDR3 extends over 16 amino acids. The germline gives CDR1 SEHNR, CDR2 FQNEAQ (reference sequence). The CDR3 sequence is CASSPHSIGRVETQYF. CDR3 DNA sequence: TGTGCCAGCAGCCCCCACTCAATCGGGAGGGTAGAGACCCAGTACTTC.

The V call is TRBV28, the J call TRBJ1-4, with D hard to call. V was pared by 3 bases and J by 7 bases, with 18 bases between. Germline V lookup: CDR1 MDHEN, CDR2 SYDVKM. CDR3 length equals 16 residues. CDR3 nucleotides: TGTGCCAGCAGTTTGGATGTCGAGGGATCGGGTGAAAAACTGTTTTTT. It yields the protein CASSLDVEGSGEKLFF.

The chain carries TRBV7-9 and TRBJ2-7, with D unresolved. The CDR3 consists of 13 residues. Germline V gene data show CDR1 as SEHNR and CDR2 as FQNEAQ (reference sequence). V dropped 4 bases and J dropped 4 bases, with 11 bases sitting between them. The CDR3 is CASSSPPPYEQYF. The CDR3 DNA sequence: TGTGCCAGCAGCTCTCCCCCACCTTACGAGCAGTACTTC.

With regard to this clone: In the same sample, other DNA sequences code for this CDR3. The V gene is TRBV27, the J gene TRBJ2-7; D is perhaps TRBD1 (6 bases). Germline CDR1 reads MNHEY; CDR2 reads SMNVEV (reference sequence). V was shortened by 5 bases and J by 0 bases, with 11 bases between the two germline ends. The CDR3 sequence is 14 residues long. The CDR3 loop is CASSPRQVSYEQYF. CDR3 in DNA: TGTGCCAGCAGTCCCCGACAGGTCTCCTACGAGCAGTACTTC.

The chain links TRBV4-1 to TRBJ2-1, with D unresolved. The germline V and J ends were trimmed by 4 bases and 0 bases, with 10 bases remaining between them. CDR3 size: 15 residues. Looked up from germline, CDR1 is MGHRA and CDR2 is YSYEKL. The CDR3 DNA reads as TGCGCCAGCAGCCGCGATTCGTTCTCCTACAATGAGCAGTTCTTC. It yields the protein CASSRDSFSYNEQFF.

The chain joins TRBV9 to TRBJ2-1; 10 bases line up with TRBD1. CDR1 is SGDLS and CDR2 is YYNGEE in the germline V gene. The CDR3 is made up of 13 amino acids. V shed 4 bases and J 9 bases; nucleotides not matched to a gene: 4. CDR3 residues: CASSPRTGGEQFF. As DNA, the CDR3 is TGTGCCAGCAGCCCTCGGACAGGGGGTGAGCAGTTCTTC.

This chain links TRBV4-1 with TRBJ1-4, with 12 bases aligning to TRBD1. CDR3 size: 17 residues. After removal of 4 bases from V and 7 bases from J, the junction contained 10 bases not matched to a gene. CDR1 and CDR2 (germline): MGHRA, YSYEKL. The chain's CDR3 is CASSLRDRGPLGEKLFF. The CDR3 bases are TGCGCCAGCAGCCTTCGGGACAGGGGGCCCTTGGGTGAAAAACTGTTTTTT.

The chain recombines TRBV27 with TRBJ1-4; D might be TRBD1 (5 bases). Per germline, CDR1 MNHEY and CDR2 SMNVEV (reference sequence). V lost 6 bases to trimming and J lost 3 bases, with 8 bases between them. The CDR3 spans 13 residues. CDR3 bases: TGTGCCAGCAGGACAGCCCCTAATGAAAAACTGTTTTTT. Translation gives CASRTAPNEKLFF.

In its sample, this clone was seen a few times. The CDR3 loop reads CASSFRALGNQPQHF. CDR3 coding DNA: TGTGCCAGCAGTTTCAGGGCCTTAGGGAATCAGCCCCAGCATTTT. The V gene is TRBV28, the J gene TRBJ1-5, with a tentative D call TRBD1 (5 bases). The V and J ends lost 3 bases and 4 bases respectively, with 13 bases between them. CDR1 is MDHEN, CDR2 SYDVKM, per germline. This CDR3 has 15 residues.

V gene TRBV29-1 combines with J gene TRBJ2-5; the D call may be TRBD1 or TRBD2 (5 bases each). The CDR3 contains 11 residues. Germline assignment: CDR1 SQVTM and CDR2 ANQGSEA. V lost 7 bases, J lost 5 bases, and 11 bases lay in between. For the CDR3, the DNA is TGCAGCGCAGTCTGGGGGGAGACCCAGTACTTC. It translates to CSAVWGETQYF.

The chain has TRBV5-6 and TRBJ2-1, with 13 bases matching TRBD2. The ends lost 3 bases at V and 3 bases at J; junction bases unmatched: 3. Germline loops: CDR1 SGHDT, CDR2 YYEEEE. The CDR3 sequence is 16 residues long. CDR3 nucleotides: TGTGCCAGCAGCTCGGGACTAGCGGGATTCTACAATGAGCAGTTCTTC. It specifies CASSSGLAGFYNEQFF.

The gene calls are TRBV5-8 and TRBJ1-5; TRBD1 is a possible D gene (5 bases). V was pared by 4 bases and J by 6 bases, with 14 bases between. The CDR3 covers 14 residues. The germline gives CDR1 SGHTS, CDR2 YDEGEE. The CDR3 region is CASSPWRGAQPQHF. CDR3 coding DNA: TGTGCCAGCAGCCCCTGGCGAGGGGCTCAGCCCCAGCATTTT.

The chain joins TRBV6-6 to TRBJ1-2; D unclear. This CDR3 spans 15 amino acids. In germline, CDR1 is MNHNY, CDR2 SVGAGI (reference sequence). Trimming shortened V by 5 bases and J by 5 bases, and 18 bases separated the two germline ends. The DNA for the CDR3 is TGTGCCAGCAGTCCCCTCTTTCCAGAGCGTTATGGCTACACCTTC. Protein sequence: CASSPLFPERYGYTF.

The chain is built from TRBV4-1 and TRBJ2-5; possibly TRBD1 for D (5 bases). CDR3 length: 14 residues. The germline V gene has CDR1 MGHRA and CDR2 YSYEKL. The V end was cut by 0 bases, the J end by 1 base, with 6 bases between. The CDR3: CASSQEDSQETQYF. The CDR3, as DNA: TGCGCCAGCAGCCAAGAAGACAGCCAAGAGACCCAGTACTTC.

The rearrangement links TRBV19 to TRBJ2-1; unclear D gene. With 2 bases removed from V and 0 bases from J, the gap between germline ends came to 11 bases. The CDR3 is 16 residues long. Germline CDR1 and CDR2: LNHDA and SQIVND (reference sequence). The CDR3 DNA reads TGTGCCAGTAGTATACACAGTCAGAGCTCCTACAATGAGCAGTTCTTC. It specifies CASSIHSQSSYNEQFF.

The J gene is TRBJ2-7, the V gene TRBV28, with 7 bases matching TRBD2. This CDR3 region has 16 residues. Germline V gene data show CDR1 as MDHEN and CDR2 as SYDVKM. J lost 0 bases, V lost 3 bases, and 8 bases had no gene match. The CDR3, as DNA: TGTGCCAGCAGTTTTGAGGCTAGCGGTCTCTCCTACGAGCAGTACTTC. Protein: CASSFEASGLSYEQYF.

The chain is built from TRBV5-1 and TRBJ2-7; possibly TRBD1 for D (7 bases). Germline assignment: CDR1 SGHRS and CDR2 YFSETQ. Trimming pared 4 bases from V and 3 bases from J, leaving 20 bases between. This CDR3 spans 16 amino acids. CDR3: CASSDQAAGQFYEQYF. CDR3 DNA: TGCGCCAGCAGCGACCAAGCGGCGGGACAGTTCTACGAGCAGTACTTC.

This clone is a singleton in its sample. V and J are TRBV19 and TRBJ1-1, with D possibly TRBD1 on 5 matching bases. V was trimmed by 5 bases and J by 0 bases, leaving 19 bases between them. Germline V gene lookup returns CDR1 LNHDA and CDR2 SQIVND (reference sequence). The CDR3 spans 17 residues. CDR3 amino acids: CASSLYPRGSMNTEAFF. The CDR3 nucleotides read TGTGCCAGTAGTCTATACCCCCGGGGGTCGATGAACACTGAAGCTTTCTTT.

This chain links TRBV7-2 with TRBJ1-2; unclear D gene. The CDR3 sequence is 16 residues long. Germline V lookup: CDR1 SGHTA, CDR2 FQGNSA. The V gene lost 1 base and the J gene lost 7 bases, with 19 bases spanning the gap. For the CDR3, the DNA is TGTGCCAGCAGCTTAGTCGGAGGGCTGGAGGGTGGTGGCTACACCTTC. Protein sequence: CASSLVGGLEGGGYTF.

The chain recombines TRBV28 with TRBJ2-1, with unresolved D. CDR3 length equals 15 residues. CDR1 is MDHEN and CDR2 is SYDVKM in the germline V gene. The V end lost 7 bases, the J end lost 0 bases, and 13 bases lay between the germline ends. CDR3 sequence (DNA): TGTGCCAGCACCAACGGATGGAGCTCCTACAATGAGCAGTTCTTC. This encodes CASTNGWSSYNEQFF.

Concerning this clone: Other DNA sequences of this sample code for an identical CDR3. This chain links TRBV29-1 with TRBJ2-7, with D possibly being TRBD2 (6 bases). Between the trimmed V and J ends, which lost 4 bases and 1 base, there was a span of 8 bases. Germline CDR1 SQVTM, CDR2 ANQGSEA. The CDR3 loop spans 12 amino acids. The CDR3 loop reads CSVAGGSYEQYF. The CDR3 DNA reads TGCAGCGTTGCTGGGGGGTCCTACGAGCAGTACTTC.